This TCR beta chain emerged from a study of cytomegalovirus exposure and HLA in healthy donors. Trimming pared 5 bases from V and 9 bases from J, leaving 20 bases between. CDR1 is MNHEY and CDR2 is SMNVEV in the germline V gene (reference sequence). The CDR3 consists of 15 residues. 60 Vbeta and 13 Jbeta primers were used in PCR. Assay: immunoSEQ multiplex PCR; the TCRdb copy retains only in-frame clones and omits some. The table lists roughly 220,000 clones, around 64% of them singletons. Note on this clone: Its antigen is not identified.

The study, taken as a whole, reports: Later on, an analysis tied 15,000 to 20,000 TCR beta sequences to HLA alleles at 0.05 false discovery rate.

The V gene is TRBV27, the J gene TRBJ1-5, with a weak D call TRBD1 (5 bases). Specimen: PBMCs. This sequence originates from a man between 35 and 55 years old in good health and CMV-seropositive. The CDR3 nucleotides read TGTGCCAGCAGTCCTAGGTGGGGCCAGGGTCCGCCCCAGCATTTT. Its protein is CASSPRWGQGPPQHF.